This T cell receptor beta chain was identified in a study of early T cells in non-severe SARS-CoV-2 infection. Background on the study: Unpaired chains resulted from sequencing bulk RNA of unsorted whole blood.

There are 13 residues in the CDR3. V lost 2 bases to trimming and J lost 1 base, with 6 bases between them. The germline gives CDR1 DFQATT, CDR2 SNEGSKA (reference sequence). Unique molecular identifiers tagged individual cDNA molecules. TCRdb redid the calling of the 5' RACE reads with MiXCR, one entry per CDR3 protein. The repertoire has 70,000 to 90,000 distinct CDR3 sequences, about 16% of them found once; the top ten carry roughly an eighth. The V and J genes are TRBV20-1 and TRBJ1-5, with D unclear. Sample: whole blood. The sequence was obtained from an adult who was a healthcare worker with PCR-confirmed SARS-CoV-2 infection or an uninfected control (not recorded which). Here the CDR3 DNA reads TGCAGTGCTAGACGGGTCAGCAATCAGCCCCAGCATTTT. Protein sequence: CSARRVSNQPQHF.